This T cell receptor (beta chain) was captured by sequencing in a study of T-cell reconstitution after alpha-beta-depleted transplantation in children. Study-level results: It was newly produced T cells that mostly accounted for T-cell counts and diversity one year after transplant.

Concerning this clonotype: As yet, its antigen is unknown.

Germline V gene data show CDR1 as MDHEN and CDR2 as SYDVKM. The CDR3 sequence is 15 residues long. Trimming shortened V by 6 bases and J by 0 bases, and 13 bases separated the two germline ends. Preparation of the TCRbeta library involved a method that used unique molecular identifiers. One entry per CDR3 protein, called by TCRdb with MiXCR from the PCR reads. This table holds 100,000 or so distinct CDR3 sequences, about a quarter found once. The clonotype originates from a boy aged 2 to 10 with acute lymphoblastic leukemia, due to receive a stem cell transplant. The sample was PBMCs, taken before TCRalphabeta/CD19-depleted stem cell transplant. The rearrangement uses TRBV28 and TRBJ2-3, with D perhaps matching TRBD2 (5 bases). CDR3 bases: TGTGCCAGCAGGACCCCAGGCGGGAGCACAGATACGCAGTATTTT. It yields the protein CASRTPGGSTDTQYF.